The 11 T cell receptor beta chains below all came from one sample that was sequenced in a study of blood T cell repertoires in COVID-19. Libraries were prepared by immunoSEQ multiplex PCR; TCRdb keeps only in-frame clonotypes and omits some of them. This sample has approximately 100,000 clones; about 80% occur once, and the top ten carry about 10%. Sequenced material: peripheral blood. The receptors stem from a man aged 70 or older with acute or convalescent COVID-19.

The chain is built from TRBV27 and TRBJ2-5; possibly TRBD1 for D (6 bases). The V and J ends lost 3 bases and 1 base respectively, with 18 bases between them. Germline-derived CDR1 and CDR2 are MNHEY and SMNVEV (reference sequence). This CDR3 has 17 residues. The CDR3 region is CASSFSVRGGAQETQYF. The CDR3 DNA reads TGTGCCAGCAGTTTTAGTGTCAGAGGGGGAGCCCAAGAGACCCAGTACTTC.

The rearrangement uses TRBV5-1 and TRBJ2-1, with 9 positions matching TRBD2. V was clipped by 2 bases and J by 15 bases; unmatched bases: 18. CDR1 is SGHRS, CDR2 YFSETQ, per germline. The CDR3 is made up of 16 amino acids. The CDR3 loop is CASSLGSGGPFYFAFF. The CDR3, as DNA: TGCGCCAGCAGCTTAGGCAGCGGGGGGCCTTTTTATTTTGCGTTCTTC.

The rearrangement uses TRBV11-3 and TRBJ1-1; D is perhaps TRBD1 (5 bases). The CDR3 sequence is 15 residues long. V was clipped by 4 bases and J by 7 bases, with 19 bases between them. Per germline, CDR1 SGHNT and CDR2 YENEEA. The CDR3 protein is CASSSRQGSGGEAFF. The CDR3 DNA sequence: TGTGCCAGCAGCTCCCGGCAGGGATCAGGTGGTGAAGCTTTCTTT.

The gene calls are TRBV6-1 and TRBJ1-2; D unclear. Per germline, CDR1 MNHNS and CDR2 SASEGT. This CDR3 region has 13 residues. Trimming left V 3 bases short and J 0 bases short, with 5 bases between. CDR3 coding DNA: TGTGCCAGCAGTGAGGTAGCTAACTATGGCTACACCTTC. This codes for CASSEVANYGYTF.

V is TRBV7-3 and J is TRBJ2-5; D gene ambiguous. Per germline, CDR1 SGHTA and CDR2 FQGTGA. Trimming took off 4 bases at V and 4 bases at J, with 10 bases between the two ends. The CDR3 has 13 amino acids. The CDR3 coding sequence is TGTGCCAGCAGCTCAACCGAGGCAGAGACCCAGTACTTC. Its translation is CASSSTEAETQYF.

The J gene is TRBJ1-5, the V gene TRBV7-9; TRBD1 aligns across 7 bases. Per the germline V gene, CDR1 is SEHNR and CDR2 is FQNEAQ (reference sequence). J lost 4 bases, V lost 6 bases, and 6 bases had no gene match. This CDR3 contains 14 residues. In nucleotides, the CDR3 is TGTGCCAGCAGTCTGACAGGGTGGAATCAGCCCCAGCATTTT. It specifies CASSLTGWNQPQHF. The whole variable domain, filled in from reference TRBV7-9 and TRBJ1-5, reads DTGVSQNPRHKITKRGQNVTFRCDPISEHNRLYWYRQTLGQGPEFLTYFQNEAQLEKSRLLSDRFSAERPKGSFSTLEIQRTEQGDSAMYLCASSLTGWNQPQHFGDGTRLSIL.

In regard to this clone: Other nucleotide sequences from this sample produce the same CDR3. The chain employs TRBV6-5 and TRBJ1-2; 7 nucleotides agree with TRBD1. V shed 6 bases and J 4 bases; nucleotides not matched to a gene: 5. This CDR3 comprises 13 residues. Germline V gene data show CDR1 as MNHEY and CDR2 as SVGAGI. The CDR3 is CASSWDRTYGYTF. DNA for the CDR3: TGTGCCAGCAGCTGGGACAGAACCTATGGCTACACCTTC.

This clone was seen a few times. The chain combines TRBV11-2 with TRBJ2-1; 12 nucleotides line up with TRBD2. Trimming at V came to 2 bases and at J to 2 bases, leaving 7 bases not matched to a gene. CDR3 size: 18 residues. Germline V gene data show CDR1 as SGHAT and CDR2 as FQNNGV. CDR3 bases: TGTGCCAGCAGCTTATCCCCAACTAGCGGGAGGACCTACAATGAGCAGTTCTTC. This encodes CASSLSPTSGRTYNEQFF. Variable domain in full (rest from reference TRBV11-2 and TRBJ2-1): EAGVAQSPRYKIIEKRQSVAFWCNPISGHATLYWYQQILGQGPKLLIQFQNNGVVDDSQLPKDRFSAERLKGVDSTLKIQPAKLEDSAVYLCASSLSPTSGRTYNEQFFGPGTRLTVL.

This clone was found a few times. The CDR3 DNA reads as TGTGCCAGCAGTCGAACCCGGACAGGGAACACCGGGGAGCTGTTTTTT. It translates to CASSRTRTGNTGELFF. The V call is TRBV7-3, the J call TRBJ2-2, with 7 bases aligning to TRBD1. CDR1 is SGHTA and CDR2 is FQGTGA in the germline V gene. With 6 bases clipped from V and 1 base from J, the junction kept 8 bases outside the gene matches. The CDR3 extends over 16 amino acids.

J is TRBJ2-1 and V is TRBV7-2; D gene uncertain. CDR3 length: 11 residues. Germline V lookup: CDR1 SGHTA, CDR2 FQGNSA. Trimming cost V 2 bases and J 9 bases, with 5 bases left between them. The CDR3 here is CASSLMSEQFF. The DNA of the CDR3 is TGTGCCAGCAGCTTAATGAGTGAGCAGTTCTTC.

This clone was seen more than once but under ten times. This chain links TRBV6-1 with TRBJ1-6, with D perhaps matching TRBD1 (6 bases). Trimming pared 2 bases from V and 7 bases from J, leaving 12 bases between. The germline V gene encodes CDR1 MNHNS and CDR2 SASEGT. The CDR3 contains 15 residues. The CDR3 bases are TGTGCCAGCAGTGAACTGCAGGGGCTCAATTCACCCCTCCACTTT. The encoded protein is CASSELQGLNSPLHF.